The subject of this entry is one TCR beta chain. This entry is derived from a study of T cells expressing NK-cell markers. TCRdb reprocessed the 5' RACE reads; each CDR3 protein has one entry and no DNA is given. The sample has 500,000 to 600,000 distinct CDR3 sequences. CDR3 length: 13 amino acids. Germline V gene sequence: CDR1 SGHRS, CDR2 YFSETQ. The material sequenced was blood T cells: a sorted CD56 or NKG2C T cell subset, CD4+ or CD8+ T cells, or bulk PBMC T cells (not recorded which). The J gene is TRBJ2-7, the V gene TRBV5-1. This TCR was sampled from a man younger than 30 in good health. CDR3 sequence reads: CASSLEVGYEQYF.